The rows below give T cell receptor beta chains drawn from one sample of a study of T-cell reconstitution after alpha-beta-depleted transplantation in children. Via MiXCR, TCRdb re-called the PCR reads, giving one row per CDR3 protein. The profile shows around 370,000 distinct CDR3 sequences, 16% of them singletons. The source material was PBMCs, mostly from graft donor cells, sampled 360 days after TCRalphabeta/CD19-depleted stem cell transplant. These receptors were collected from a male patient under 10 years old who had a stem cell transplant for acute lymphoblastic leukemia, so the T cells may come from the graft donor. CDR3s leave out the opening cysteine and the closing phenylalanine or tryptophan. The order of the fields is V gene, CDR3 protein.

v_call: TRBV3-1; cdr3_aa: ASSRTGGPYNEQF
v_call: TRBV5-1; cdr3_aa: ASSDDGQRTDTQY
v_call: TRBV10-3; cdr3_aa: AIQTGQSSYNEQF
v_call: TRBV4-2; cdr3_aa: ASSQVLAGTDTQY
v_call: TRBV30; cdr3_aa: ACSVAGPVY
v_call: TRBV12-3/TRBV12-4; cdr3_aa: ASRGGTAYGYT
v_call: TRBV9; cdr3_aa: ASSVAPDGGNTEAF
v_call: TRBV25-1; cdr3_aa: ASSEWPGGNEQF
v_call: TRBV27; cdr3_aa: ASSPGFASSYNSPLH
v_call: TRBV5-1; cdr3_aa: ACSSRTGSDEQF
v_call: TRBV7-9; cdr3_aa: ASSSASGRAGYEQY